This T cell receptor beta chain was identified during a study of cytomegalovirus exposure and HLA in healthy donors (dated by TCRdb to 2016 to 2017). About the full investigation: In an earlier analysis of around 540 of the donors, 250 to 350 Gb of sequence data and 95 million to 130 million unique TCR beta sequences from some 170 million T cells were reported. Typing coverage varied by locus: roughly 629-630 donors for A, B, C, DRB1 and DQB1; under 550 for DQA1; about 600 for DPA1; more than 450 for DPB1. Along with the roughly 670-subject first cohort, a separate validation cohort of over 90 different subjects was used. The aim of the study was to test whether cataloging public T cell receptors could identify signatures of past pathogen exposure. Of the approximately 400 genotyped donors, about 80% fell in the genetic ancestry cluster associated with self-reported Caucasian donors. A later analysis re-examined previously published TCR beta repertoires from 610 or so donors and added high-resolution HLA genotyping to investigate patterns of TCR occurrence. HLA typing covered class I and class II loci at four-digit resolution. Because of strong linkage in the cohort, roughly five DR-DQ haplotypes were treated as single units for association and clustering. Rather than using new phenotypic data, the later analysis identified candidate immune exposures from TCR beta sequences and from how often those sequences occurred across donors. Donor age, sex, ethnicity and CMV serostatus were compiled together with the repertoire data. An earlier analysis of fewer than 700 of the donors applied high-throughput TCR beta sequencing to assess whether each TCR beta V gene segment acted as functional or pseudogenic. A later genetic analysis took genome-wide SNP genotypes for about 65% of the 666 donors and used that subset as a discovery cohort. An early release covering roughly 600 HLA-typed donors comprised approximately 290 gigabases of sequencing data and about 90 million unique TCR sequences. On average, approximately 250,000 unique TCR beta nucleotide sequences were sequenced per donor among about 400 genotyped donors of the cohort, with roughly a sixth of those sequences being non-productive. Using immunosequencing, the study profiled T cell repertoires from 666 subjects and related those repertoires to cytomegalovirus serostatus. To predict cytomegalovirus infection status, the study brought together high-throughput TCR immunosequencing, statistical association of individual TCRs with disease status, and machine learning. Every discovery cohort repertoire had been produced on one sequencing platform. Findings and caveats that apply to the study as a whole: The classifier was reported to diagnose cytomegalovirus status with high specificity and sensitivity in both the original and validation cohorts. Because counts were too low, roughly 16 rarely observed V segments, including chromosome 9 orphons, were excluded from the earlier analysis of under 650 of the donors. V-gene and J-gene trimming of TCR beta chains was associated with a missense DCLRE1C variant in a later genetic analysis, and the association was replicated in an independent cohort. A further reported finding was that TCR beta sequences accurately predicted the HLA-A and HLA-B alleles for most subjects in the first cohort. A later analysis associated 16,951 TCR beta sequences with specific HLA alleles at a false discovery rate of 0.05. According to a later genetic analysis, donors in an Asian-associated ancestry cluster had fewer N-insertions in productive TCRs than the approximately 710-donor mean. A later analysis reported that several top co-occurrence clusters appeared linked to parvovirus B19, influenza, CMV and Epstein-Barr virus. Some IMGT-functional V segments, including TRBV6-2 and TRBV6-3, could not be told apart with the 87-base-pair reads, so those segments were excluded. Only TCR beta chains were sequenced in this cohort, and the absence of alpha or paired-chain data limited detectable features. CMV serostatus was the only immune exposure information available for the cohort. When HLA alleles, especially DR and DQ, strongly co-occurred, TCR associations were difficult to assign to individual alleles. The authors suggested that the approach could potentially be extended to other disease states and immunological phenotypes. In a later analysis, TCR association rates were found to vary across HLA loci, with the most associated TCRs seen for DRB1 alleles and the fewest for HLA-C alleles. In vitro tests confirmed that a few of the cytomegalovirus-associated TCR beta chains recognize cytomegalovirus antigens. In a later analysis, HLA-associated TCR beta chains showed more clonal expansion and lower generation probabilities than non-associated chains that were equally common. The presence/absence analyses assumed that sequencing depth was roughly uniform across donors, and that assumption may not be true. The study gave a list of some 150 TCR beta chains associated with cytomegalovirus. Linkage disequilibrium might explain the correlated functional status among segregating V segments, but an unknown experimental factor could not be excluded. Across donors, most TCR sequences were observed very rarely, whereas some public TCRs were present in many individuals. An earlier analysis of 587 of the donors showed that most TCR beta V segments appeared in productive rearrangements either about 87% or about 30% of the time, which broadly matched IMGT annotations. Because some donors lacked HLA typing at each locus, the association tests relied only on the typed subset. A cluster of highly shared sequence variants was judged likely to be a technical artifact of the sequencing pipeline. In a later analysis, most CMV-associated TCR beta chains were found to appear HLA-restricted, with HLA associations seemingly driven largely by CMV exposure.

Notes on this clone: Its antigen is not yet known. No qualities accompany the bases; no much larger clone lies one base away.

The germline V gene provides CDR1 MDHEN and CDR2 SYDVKM. V loses 6 bases at its end and J loses 1 base; junction bases beyond the gene matches: 4. The CDR3 spans 15 residues, from the cysteine through the phenylalanine. Just the 45-base CDR3 DNA is kept, in frame starting at base 1. Library preparation was by the immunoSEQ multiplex PCR assay. The multiplex PCR relied on a mix of 60 forward primers for TCR Vbeta segments and 13 reverse primers for TCR Jbeta segments. Amplification of the CDR3 region of rearranged TCR beta genes was performed with a multiplex PCR assay on genomic DNA. Amplified TCR beta libraries were sequenced as 87-base-pair reads on the Illumina HiSeq System. For the original study's pipeline: Across the roughly 640 repertoires, a later analysis counted some 80 million unique TCR beta chains, 8.5 million to 12 million of which were shared by at least two donors. To remove PCR and sequencing errors, raw reads were error-corrected and collapsed into unique sequences using a nearest-neighbor algorithm that merged closely related sequences. CDR3 sequences were aligned to IMGT reference sequences to assign V, D and J gene segments. Each retained sequence needed at least a six-nucleotide match to both a V gene segment and a J gene segment. Rearrangements were classified as productive when the CDR3 lacked stop codons and remained in frame with V and J, and all other rearrangements were classified as non-productive. Following IMGT convention, CDR3 was defined as the stretch from the second conserved V-encoded cysteine up to the conserved J-encoded phenylalanine. The earlier analysis of some 600 of the donors excluded sequences that lacked an unambiguous match to a single V gene segment. In an earlier analysis of 587 of the donors, V segments were called functional above 56.7% productive rearrangements and were called segregating when the between-donor standard deviation exceeded 5%. A statistical classification framework was built for diagnosing cytomegalovirus status from the catalog of TCR beta chain sequences. In a later analysis, TCR nucleotide sequences were compared against IMGT/GENE-DB human TR gene sequences so that V and J genes could be assigned. Using the TCRdist pipeline, a later analysis assigned CDR3 sequences along with most-parsimonious VDJ recombination scenarios. In a later analysis, every TCR beta chain was defined by the combination of its CDR3 amino acid sequence and its V-gene family, and reads without a unique V-gene family were dropped. In a later analysis, fewer than 600 highly shared, low-generation-probability nucleotide sequences were removed to address suspected cross-contamination and a sequencing artifact. In a later analysis, a clonal expansion index was calculated for each public chain from normalized within-repertoire ranks of inferred template counts. Generation probabilities in a later analysis came from a VDJ recombination model fitted to out-of-frame rearrangements, and those results were checked against IGoR. In a later analysis, hypergeometric tests were used to score TCR-TCR, TCR-HLA and TCR-CMV co-occurrence, with a repertoire-size bias correction applied to TCR pairs. A later analysis estimated false discovery rates by permuting HLA or CMV assignments 20 times. A later analysis grouped co-occurring TCRs with DBSCAN, adding TCRdist sequence similarity when clustering within HLA-allele-positive subsets. Co-occurrence clustering excluded repertoires with fewer than 30,000 or more than 120,000 public chains, plus five with anomalous nucleotide sharing. TCRdb mirrors the immuneACCESS table, restricted to in-frame sequences. Some clones are absent from its copies; in checked studies, under half trace to an unresolved V gene, and the reason for the others is unknown. V and J calls plus clone size are reproduced from that table; the DNA served to infer D and trimming. Here the sample has 200,000 to 250,000 clones; approximately 84% occur a single time. The ten largest account for more than 0.5% of the sample.

The cohort comprised 550 to 700 healthy bone marrow donors. At the time of sampling, every cohort member was nominally healthy, though immune exposures that went unrecorded were likely present. The donor was CMV seronegative and belonged to the group of 320 or so seronegative cohort members. A peripheral blood sample was collected from each donor, and TCR beta sequencing was performed on peripheral blood mononuclear cells. Genomic DNA extraction from the blood cell samples was performed with the Qiagen DNeasy Blood Extraction Kit. The chain is encoded by TRBV28 joined to TRBJ1-5, with 9 bases aligning to TRBD1. The source of this sequence is a woman in her thirties or forties in good health and CMV-seronegative. Sequenced material: PBMCs. The CDR3 in this case is CASSIGQGSNQPQHF. The nucleotides are TGTGCCAGCAGCATCGGACAGGGGAGCAATCAGCCCCAGCATTTT.